A single sample gave rise to the 7 T cell receptor beta chains below, sequenced in a study of chemoradiotherapy in HPV16-positive cancers (dated by TCRdb to between 2022 and 2023). Library construction relied on the immunoSEQ multiplex PCR assay. In its TCRdb copy, this immuneACCESS table keeps in-frame sequences only and misses some clones. Where compared with another copy, unresolved V genes explain less than half of these, and the others have no known cause. The sample contains some 510 clones, about 88% of them found a single time. The ten top clones hold 15% to 17% of the sample. The specimen was tumor tissue, collected from a patient who underwent chemoradiotherapy. These receptor sequences come from a human donor with HPV-associated anogenital cancer.

V is TRBV2 and J is TRBJ2-1; D tentatively fits TRBD1 or TRBD2 (5 bases each). CDR3 size: 14 residues. Per germline, CDR1 SNHLY and CDR2 FYNNEI. V shed 6 bases and J shed 2 bases, with 11 bases lying between them. CDR3 loop: CASRGPPTYNEQFF. The CDR3 coding sequence is TGTGCCAGCAGGGGACCACCAACCTACAATGAGCAGTTCTTC.

The rearrangement uses TRBV7-9 and TRBJ2-5; the D call may be TRBD1 or TRBD2 (7 bases each). Germline CDR1 SEHNR, CDR2 FQNEAQ (reference sequence). This CDR3 region has 15 residues. The V gene lost 4 bases and the J gene lost 1 base, with 13 bases spanning the gap. The CDR3 loop is CASSSWEGAQETQYF. DNA of the CDR3: TGTGCCAGCAGCTCCTGGGAGGGGGCCCAAGAGACCCAGTACTTC.

This chain links TRBV9 with TRBJ2-2; possible D gene TRBD1, 6 bases. CDR3 length: 15 amino acids. The germline CDR1 and CDR2 sequences are SGDLS and YYNGEE. Between the trimmed V and J ends, which lost 3 bases and 4 bases, there was a span of 13 bases. This CDR3 reads CASSEPSRGTGELFF. The CDR3 bases are TGTGCCAGCAGCGAACCCTCCAGGGGCACCGGGGAGCTGTTTTTT.

The chain joins TRBV5-6 to TRBJ2-7; no clear D. Germline lookup yields CDR1 SGHDT and CDR2 YYEEEE. The CDR3 contains 16 residues. The V gene lost 0 bases and the J gene lost 2 bases, with 15 bases spanning the gap. The CDR3 region is CASSLAGSGITYEQYF. CDR3 coding DNA: TGTGCCAGCAGCTTGGCCGGCAGTGGCATTACCTACGAGCAGTACTTC. The variable domain in full, completed from reference TRBV5-6 and TRBJ2-7, reads DAGVTQSPTHLIKTRGQQVTLRCSPKSGHDTVSWYQQALGQGPQFIFQYYEEEERQRGNFPDRFSGHQFPNYSSELNVNALLLGDSALYLCASSLAGSGITYEQYFGPGTRLTVT.

J is TRBJ2-5 and V is TRBV28, with 9 bases fitting TRBD1. The trim removed 3 bases at V and 2 bases at J, leaving 10 bases unmatched. Germline values: CDR1 MDHEN, CDR2 SYDVKM. This CDR3 is built from 17 residues. CDR3 residues: CASSFASGTGYQETQYF. CDR3 nucleotides: TGTGCCAGCAGTTTTGCCTCCGGGACAGGGTATCAAGAGACCCAGTACTTC.

The chain carries TRBV6-1 and TRBJ2-5; no definite D call. The ends were cut back, 7 bases at V and 1 base at J, with 10 bases in the middle. Germline V CDR1 and CDR2: MNHNS, SASEGT. The CDR3 length is 13 residues. CDR3 DNA sequence: TGTGCCAGCACCATCCCCCCCCAAGAGACCCAGTACTTC. The encoded protein is CASTIPPQETQYF.

This rearrangement joins TRBV7-6 to TRBJ2-5; D gene ambiguous. This CDR3 comprises 14 residues. The V end lost 1 base, the J end lost 3 bases, and 9 bases lay between the germline ends. Germline V lookup: CDR1 SGHVS, CDR2 FNYEAQ. The CDR3 nucleotides read TGTGCCAGCAGCTTAGTTGACTTTGAAGAGACCCAGTACTTC. Protein product: CASSLVDFEETQYF.